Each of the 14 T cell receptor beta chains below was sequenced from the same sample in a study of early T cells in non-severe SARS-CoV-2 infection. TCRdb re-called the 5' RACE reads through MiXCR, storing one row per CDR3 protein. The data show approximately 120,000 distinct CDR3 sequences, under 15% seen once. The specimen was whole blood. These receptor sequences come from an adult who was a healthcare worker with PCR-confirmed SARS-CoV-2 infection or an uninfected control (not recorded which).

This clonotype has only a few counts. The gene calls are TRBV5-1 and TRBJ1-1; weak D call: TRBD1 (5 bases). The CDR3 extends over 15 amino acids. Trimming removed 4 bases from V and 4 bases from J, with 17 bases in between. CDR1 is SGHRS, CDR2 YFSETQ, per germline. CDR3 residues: CASSLTTVDSTEAFF. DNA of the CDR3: TGCGCCAGCAGCCTGACGACGGTTGACAGCACTGAAGCTTTCTTT.

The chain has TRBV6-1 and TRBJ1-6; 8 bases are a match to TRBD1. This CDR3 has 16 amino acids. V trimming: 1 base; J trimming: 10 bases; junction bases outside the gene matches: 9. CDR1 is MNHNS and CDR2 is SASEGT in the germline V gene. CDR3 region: CASSEVSGQGKSPLHF. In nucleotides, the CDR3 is TGTGCCAGCAGTGAAGTTAGCGGACAGGGTAAATCACCCCTCCACTTT.

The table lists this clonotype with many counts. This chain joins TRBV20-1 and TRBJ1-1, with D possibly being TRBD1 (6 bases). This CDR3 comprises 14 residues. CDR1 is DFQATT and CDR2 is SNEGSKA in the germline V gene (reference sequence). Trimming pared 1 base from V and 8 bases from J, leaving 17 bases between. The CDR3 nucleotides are TGCAGTGCTAGAGTCAATTCAGGGGTCGGGGAAGCTTTCTTT. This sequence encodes CSARVNSGVGEAFF.

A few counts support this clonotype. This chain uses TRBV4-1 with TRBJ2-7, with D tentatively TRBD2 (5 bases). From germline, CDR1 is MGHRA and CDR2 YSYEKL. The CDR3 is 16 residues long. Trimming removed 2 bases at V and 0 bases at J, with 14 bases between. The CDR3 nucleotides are TGCGCCAGCAGCCAATCGAGGGCACCTCCCTCCTACGAGCAGTACTTC. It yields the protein CASSQSRAPPSYEQYF.

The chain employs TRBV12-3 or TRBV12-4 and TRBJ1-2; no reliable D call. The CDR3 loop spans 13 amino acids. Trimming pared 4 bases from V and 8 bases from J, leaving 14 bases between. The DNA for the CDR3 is TGTGCCAGCAGTTCCCGGGCTGGGCTAGGCTACACCTTC. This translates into CASSSRAGLGYTF.

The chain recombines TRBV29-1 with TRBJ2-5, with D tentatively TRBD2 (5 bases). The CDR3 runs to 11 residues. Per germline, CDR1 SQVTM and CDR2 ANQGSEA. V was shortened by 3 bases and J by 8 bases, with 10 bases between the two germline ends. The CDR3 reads CSVDSGKTQYF. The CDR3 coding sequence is TGCAGCGTTGACTCGGGGAAAACCCAGTACTTC.

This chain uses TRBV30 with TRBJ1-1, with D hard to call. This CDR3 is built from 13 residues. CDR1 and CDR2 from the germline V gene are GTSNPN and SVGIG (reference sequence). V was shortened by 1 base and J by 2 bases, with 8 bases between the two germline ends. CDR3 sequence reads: CAWSEMGNTEAFF. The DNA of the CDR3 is TGTGCCTGGAGTGAAATGGGAAACACTGAAGCTTTCTTT.

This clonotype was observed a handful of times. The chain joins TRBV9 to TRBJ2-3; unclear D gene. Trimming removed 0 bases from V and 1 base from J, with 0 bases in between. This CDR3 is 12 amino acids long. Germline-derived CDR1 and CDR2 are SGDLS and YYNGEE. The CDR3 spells CASSVGTDTQYF. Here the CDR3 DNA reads TGTGCCAGCAGCGTAGGCACAGATACGCAGTATTTT.

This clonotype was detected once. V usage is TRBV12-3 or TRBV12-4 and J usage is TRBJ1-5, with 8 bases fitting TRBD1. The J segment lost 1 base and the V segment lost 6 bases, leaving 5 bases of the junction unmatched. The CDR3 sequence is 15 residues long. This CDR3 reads CASSETGVSNQPQHF. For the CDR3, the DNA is TGTGCCAGCAGCGAGACAGGGGTGAGCAATCAGCCCCAGCATTTT.

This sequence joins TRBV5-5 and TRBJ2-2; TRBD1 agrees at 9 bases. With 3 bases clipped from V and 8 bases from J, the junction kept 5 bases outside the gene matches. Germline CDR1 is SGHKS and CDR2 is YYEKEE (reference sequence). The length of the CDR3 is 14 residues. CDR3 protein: CASSSGQGIGELFF. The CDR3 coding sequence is TGTGCCAGCAGCTCAGGACAGGGGATAGGGGAGCTGTTTTTT.

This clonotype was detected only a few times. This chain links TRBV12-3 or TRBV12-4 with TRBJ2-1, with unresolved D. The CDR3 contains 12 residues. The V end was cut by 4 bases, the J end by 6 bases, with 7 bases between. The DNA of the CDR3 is TGTGCCAGCAGTTCTTATCGCAATGAGCAGTTCTTC. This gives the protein CASSSYRNEQFF.

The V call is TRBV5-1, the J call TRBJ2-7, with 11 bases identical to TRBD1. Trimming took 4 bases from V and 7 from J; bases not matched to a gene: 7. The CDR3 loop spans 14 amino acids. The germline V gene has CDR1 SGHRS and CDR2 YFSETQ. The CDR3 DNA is TGCGCCAGCAGCCAAGGACAGGGGGCACGGGAGCAGTACTTC. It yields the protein CASSQGQGAREQYF.

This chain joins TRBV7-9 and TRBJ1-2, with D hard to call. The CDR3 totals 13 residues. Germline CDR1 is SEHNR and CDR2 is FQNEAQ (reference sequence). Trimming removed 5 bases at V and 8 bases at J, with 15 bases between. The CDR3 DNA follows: TGTGCCAGCAGCCCCGCAGGTTTCTTGGGCTACACCTTC. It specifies CASSPAGFLGYTF.

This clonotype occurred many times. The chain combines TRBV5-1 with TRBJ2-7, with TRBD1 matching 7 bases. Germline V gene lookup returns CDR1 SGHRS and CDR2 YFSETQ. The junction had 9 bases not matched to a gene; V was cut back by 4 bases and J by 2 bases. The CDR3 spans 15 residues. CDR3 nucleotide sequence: TGCGCCAGCAGCCAGTCGGGGACAGAGGCCTACGAGCAGTACTTC. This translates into CASSQSGTEAYEQYF.